This record concerns one TCR beta chain sequence. Its antigen remains unidentified. Libraries of TCR beta came from quantitative 5'-RACE with molecular barcodes. TCRdb itself ran the 5' RACE reads through MiXCR, one entry per CDR3 protein. Altogether around 890,000 distinct CDR3 sequences are present, around 11% being singletons, with the ten largest covering roughly 0.51%. The sample belongs to a study of CD8 T cells in ankylosing spondylitis. Findings and limits, study-wide: Blood from ankylosing spondylitis patients appeared to carry a characteristic roughly 8-variant TCR beta motif. Clones tied to disease were said to be significantly enriched in matched ankylosing spondylitis synovial fluid.

V lost 7 bases, J lost 4 bases, and 13 bases lay in between. Per the germline V gene, CDR1 is DFQATT and CDR2 is SNEGSKA (reference sequence). This CDR3 has 13 amino acids. Sample: blood, either unsorted or a sorted T cell fraction (not recorded which). The origin of this receptor is a male donor with ankylosing spondylitis. The rearrangement joins TRBV20-1 to TRBJ2-2, with D uncertain. CDR3 coding DNA: TGCAGTGTTCCGAGGTCTGGCACCGGGGAGCTGTTTTTT. It yields the protein CSVPRSGTGELFF.